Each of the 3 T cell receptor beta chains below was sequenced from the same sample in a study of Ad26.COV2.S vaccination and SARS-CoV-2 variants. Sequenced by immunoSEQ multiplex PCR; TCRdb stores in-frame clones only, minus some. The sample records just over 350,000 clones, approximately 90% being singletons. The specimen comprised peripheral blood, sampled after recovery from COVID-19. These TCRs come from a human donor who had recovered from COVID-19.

The CDR3: CASSLARDSPYNEQFF. CDR3 DNA: TGCGCCAGCAGCTTGGCCCGGGACAGTCCCTACAATGAGCAGTTCTTC. The chain joins TRBV5-1 to TRBJ2-1, with 7 bases fitting TRBD1. The CDR3 runs 16 residues. Germline V gene data show CDR1 as SGHRS and CDR2 as YFSETQ. The V segment lost 0 bases and the J segment 2 bases; nucleotides outside the gene matches: 5.

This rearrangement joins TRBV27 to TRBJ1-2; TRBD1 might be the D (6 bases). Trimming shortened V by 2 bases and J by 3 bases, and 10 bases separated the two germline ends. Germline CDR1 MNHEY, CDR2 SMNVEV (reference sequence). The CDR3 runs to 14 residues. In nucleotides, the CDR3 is TGTGCCAGCAGTTTAGCTGGACAGCACTATGGCTACACCTTC. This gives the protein CASSLAGQHYGYTF.

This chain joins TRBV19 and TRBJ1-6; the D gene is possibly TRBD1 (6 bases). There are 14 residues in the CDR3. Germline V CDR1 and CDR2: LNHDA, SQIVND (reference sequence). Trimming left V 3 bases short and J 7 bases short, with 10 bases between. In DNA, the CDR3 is TGTGCCAGTAGTATGGGGCAGGGGAATTCACCCCTCCACTTT. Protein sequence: CASSMGQGNSPLHF.